This T cell receptor beta chain was sequenced for a study of graft-versus-host responses after intestinal transplantation. V lost 1 base and J lost 0, with 11 bases in between. The CDR3 length is 16 residues. Germline CDR1 and CDR2: LGHNA and YSLEER. A word on this clone: Its antigen is not known.

Findings and limits, study-wide: Early post-transplant HvG declines were associated with peak circulating GvH clone levels. Recipient marrow harbored GvH clones, some of which surfaced first in ileum or blood.

Here immunoSEQ multiplex PCR was the method, and the copy in TCRdb shows in-frame clones only, minus some. The sample consists of about 36,000 clones, approximately 94% of them appearing once. This chain joins TRBV4-3 and TRBJ2-3; the D gene is possibly TRBD2 (7 bases). The sample consisted of unstimulated CD4+ T cells sorted from spleen or lymph node cells, taken before transplant. This TCR derives from a human donor who was the organ donor for an intestinal transplant. CDR3 bases: TGCGCCAGCAGCCAAGCCGCGGGGGCGAGCACAGATACGCAGTATTTT. Its translation: CASSQAAGASTDTQYF.